The 14 T cell receptor beta chains presented below share a single source sample, sequenced in a study of blood T cells in healthy people across ages. A J-beta primer mix and a sample-barcoded 5' primer were used in a second PCR of roughly 6 to 12 cycles. TCRdb processed the 5' RACE reads anew with MiXCR; each CDR3 protein has one entry. The sample lists roughly 800,000 distinct CDR3 sequences, 50% to 65% occurring once. The sample was blood. The receptors derive from a man older than 75 in good health.

The chain links TRBV7-3 to TRBJ2-1; 13 nucleotides match TRBD2. V lost 5 bases to trimming and J lost 9 bases; unmatched junction nucleotides: 7. The germline CDR1 and CDR2 sequences are SGHTA and FQGTGA. The CDR3 spans 15 residues. The CDR3 loop reads CASSVTSGRAREQFF. CDR3 DNA sequence: TGTGCCAGCAGCGTCACTAGCGGGAGGGCCCGTGAGCAGTTCTTC.

This clonotype showed up just a few times. The gene calls are TRBV4-1 and TRBJ1-6; possible D gene TRBD1, 5 bases. CDR3 length: 13 residues. The germline gives CDR1 MGHRA, CDR2 YSYEKL. V was pared by 8 bases and J by 10 bases, with 15 bases between. The CDR3 nucleotides read TGCGCCAGCCAGAGCGGGGCGGGATCACCCCTCCACTTT. It codes for CASQSGAGSPLHF.

The V and J genes are TRBV20-1 and TRBJ1-2, with D possibly being TRBD1 (5 bases). The V and J ends lost 3 bases and 8 bases respectively, with 10 bases between them. The CDR3 is made up of 11 amino acids. Germline values: CDR1 DFQATT, CDR2 SNEGSKA (reference sequence). The CDR3 nucleotides are TGCAGTGCTAGTAGCAGGGAGGGCTACACCTTC. Protein sequence: CSASSREGYTF.

The chain employs TRBV20-1 and TRBJ2-1; D perhaps matches TRBD2 (5 bases). CDR1 and CDR2 from the germline V gene are DFQATT and SNEGSKA (reference sequence). The CDR3 is 10 residues long. Trimming removed 5 bases at V and 15 bases at J, with 14 bases between. CDR3 sequence reads: CSALSEIGFF. CDR3 coding DNA: TGCAGTGCTCTTAGCGAGATAGGGTTCTTC.

The chain joins TRBV7-9 to TRBJ2-1, with D unresolved. CDR1 and CDR2 (germline): SEHNR, FQNEAQ (reference sequence). The V and J ends lost 8 bases and 6 bases respectively, with 11 bases between them. The CDR3 spans 12 residues. CDR3 coding DNA: TGTGCCAGCCTCGTACAGTTCAATGAGCAGTTCTTC. Translated, it gives CASLVQFNEQFF.

The genes are TRBV20-1 and TRBJ2-3; the D gene is possibly TRBD2 (6 bases). Trimming removed 0 bases from V and 1 base from J, with 14 bases in between. The germline V gene encodes CDR1 DFQATT and CDR2 SNEGSKA (reference sequence). The CDR3 is made up of 16 amino acids. Here the CDR3 DNA reads TGCAGTGCTAGAGATGAGGAGGAGGGAGGCACAGATACGCAGTATTTT. The encoded protein is CSARDEEEGGTDTQYF.

This clonotype occurred once. The rearrangement uses TRBV12-3 or TRBV12-4 and TRBJ1-1; D perhaps matches TRBD1 (6 bases). This CDR3 is 11 amino acids long. The V gene lost 8 bases and the J gene lost 6 bases, with 10 bases spanning the gap. CDR3 bases: TGTGCCAGCGGAAAGGGGGCTGAAGCTTTCTTT. Amino acid sequence: CASGKGAEAFF.

V usage is TRBV15 and J usage is TRBJ1-4, with 10 bases that match TRBD1. The CDR3 is 14 residues long. Germline CDR1 reads LNHNV; CDR2 reads YYDKDF (reference sequence). With 6 bases clipped from V and 6 bases from J, the junction kept 4 bases outside the gene matches. The CDR3 nucleotides are TGTGCCACCAGGACCGGGACAGGGGATGAAAAACTGTTTTTT. This encodes CATRTGTGDEKLFF.

This clonotype was detected a few times. The rearrangement joins TRBV20-1 to TRBJ2-7; 9 nucleotides match TRBD1. Germline assignment: CDR1 DFQATT and CDR2 SNEGSKA (reference sequence). Unmatched junction bases numbered 7, after V lost 5 bases and J lost 2 bases. This CDR3 spans 14 amino acids. CDR3 region: CSAPRQGEAYEQYF. The CDR3 coding sequence is TGCAGTGCTCCCCGACAGGGGGAAGCCTACGAGCAGTACTTC.

Only a few counts were recorded for this clonotype. This chain connects TRBV7-9 to TRBJ2-7; 7 bases align to TRBD1. This CDR3 is built from 15 residues. Germline V gene sequence: CDR1 SEHNR, CDR2 FQNEAQ (reference sequence). The ends lost 4 bases at V and 2 bases at J; junction bases unmatched: 8. CDR3 in amino acids: CASSSPQGETYEQYF. The CDR3 coding sequence is TGTGCCAGCAGCTCCCCGCAGGGGGAAACCTACGAGCAGTACTTC.

The chain carries TRBV6-2 or TRBV6-3 and TRBJ2-5, with a possible D match to TRBD2 (5 bases). Trimming took off 6 bases at V and 4 bases at J, with 21 bases between the two ends. Germline loops: CDR1 MNHEY, CDR2 SVGEGT. The CDR3 length is 16 residues. CDR3 region: CASSPLRTARGETQYF. The CDR3 DNA sequence: TGTGCCAGCAGCCCGCTCCGGACTGCTCGCGGAGAGACCCAGTACTTC.

Worth noting for this clonotype: The junction differs from germline at one of its ends, possibly a read error. This chain links TRBV20-1 with TRBJ2-1, with TRBD1 matching 9 bases. The CDR3 runs to 16 residues. CDR1 is DFQATT and CDR2 is SNEGSKA in the germline V gene (reference sequence). The chain's CDR3 is CSARDGRTGVNNEQFF. CDR3 coding DNA: TGCAGTGCCAGAGATGGCAGGACAGGGGTGAACAATGAGCAGTTCTTC.

This chain uses TRBV6-1 with TRBJ1-4; D remains unclear. Germline V gene sequence: CDR1 MNHNS, CDR2 SASEGT. The ends were cut back, 7 bases at V and 5 bases at J, with 17 bases in the middle. There are 15 residues in the CDR3. In nucleotides, the CDR3 is TGTGCCAGCACGAGCCTCAGGTACCAGAATGAAAAACTGTTTTTT. This sequence encodes CASTSLRYQNEKLFF.

This clonotype has a single count. CDR3 in DNA: TGTGCCAGCAGTCGAAACAGGGGTAGAGAGACCCAGTACTTC. Translated: CASSRNRGRETQYF. This rearrangement joins TRBV28 to TRBJ2-5; TRBD1 aligns across 7 bases. The CDR3 loop spans 14 amino acids. The germline gives CDR1 MDHEN, CDR2 SYDVKM. After removal of 5 bases from V and 4 bases from J, the junction contained 7 bases not matched to a gene.